The entry below describes one T cell receptor beta chain. Its antigen is unknown. Data came from immunoSEQ multiplex PCR; TCRdb stores just in-frame clones and leaves some out. There are roughly 100,000 clones in the sample; 70% to 90% occur only once, and about 3% lies in the top ten. This specimen belongs to a study of T cell responses to AZD1222 COVID-19 vaccine. The study's findings and limits: The donor group comprised mostly white British people and more females; the analysis possibly underestimated clonal diversity. Across the whole spike, CD4 TCRs peaked at regions 160-218 and 743-854. Seropositive status at baseline applied to only a handful of AZD1222 recipients.

CDR1 is PRHDT and CDR2 is FYEKMQ in the germline V gene (reference sequence). The CDR3 consists of 15 residues. V gave up 4 bases and J gave up 5 bases; unmatched junction bases: 10. The TCR originated in an adult in good health. The sample here was peripheral blood, taken on day 0 of AZD1222 vaccination. This rearrangement joins TRBV13 to TRBJ2-5; 7 positions agree with TRBD1. This CDR3 is CASSSGTVGAETQYF. The DNA for the CDR3 is TGTGCCAGCAGCTCCGGGACAGTTGGGGCGGAGACCCAGTACTTC.